This TCR beta chain is drawn from a study of human T cells and chemical hapten exposure. As the library was built, unique molecular identifiers were attached to individual cDNA molecules. TCRdb independently ran MiXCR on the RACE reads; one entry per CDR3 protein. Of about 74,000 distinct CDR3 sequences in the sample, around 15% were seen once. Documented time point: pre-sensitization, week 0. The treatment was: therapeutic diphenylcyclopropenone sensitization with weekly scalp DPC. The study drew its donors from alopecia patients who were 18 to 70 years old and suitable for DPC. The CDR3 has 12 amino acids. Germline loops: CDR1 SQVTM, CDR2 ANQGSEA. Trimming took 5 bases from V and 4 from J; bases not matched to a gene: 4. Study-wide points: Because all patients had alopecia, their immune responses might differ from healthy ones.

Turning to this clonotype: What it recognizes is unknown.

V gene TRBV29-1 combines with J gene TRBJ2-7; TRBD1 aligns across 8 bases. The sequence came from a woman aged 50 to 60 with alopecia areata. Some clones in this sample may be carry-over from other donors' samples. The material sequenced was whole blood, taken in connection with sensitization to the hapten diphenylcyclopropenone (DPC). CDR3 in amino acids: CSVRQGAYEQYF. As DNA, the CDR3 is TGCAGCGTTCGCCAGGGGGCATACGAGCAGTACTTC.